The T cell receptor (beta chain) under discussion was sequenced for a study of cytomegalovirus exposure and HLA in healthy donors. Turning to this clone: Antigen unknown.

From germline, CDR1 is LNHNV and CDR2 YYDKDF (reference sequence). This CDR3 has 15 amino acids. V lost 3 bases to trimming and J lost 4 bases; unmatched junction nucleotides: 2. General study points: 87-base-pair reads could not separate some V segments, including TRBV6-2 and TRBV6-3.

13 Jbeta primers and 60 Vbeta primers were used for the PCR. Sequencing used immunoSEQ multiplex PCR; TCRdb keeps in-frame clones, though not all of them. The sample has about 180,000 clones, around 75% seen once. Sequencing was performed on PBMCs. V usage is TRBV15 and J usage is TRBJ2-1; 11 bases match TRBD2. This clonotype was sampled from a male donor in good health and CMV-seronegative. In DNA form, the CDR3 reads TGTGCCACCAGCAGGGGACTAGCGGAATACAATGAGCAGTTCTTC. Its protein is CATSRGLAEYNEQFF.